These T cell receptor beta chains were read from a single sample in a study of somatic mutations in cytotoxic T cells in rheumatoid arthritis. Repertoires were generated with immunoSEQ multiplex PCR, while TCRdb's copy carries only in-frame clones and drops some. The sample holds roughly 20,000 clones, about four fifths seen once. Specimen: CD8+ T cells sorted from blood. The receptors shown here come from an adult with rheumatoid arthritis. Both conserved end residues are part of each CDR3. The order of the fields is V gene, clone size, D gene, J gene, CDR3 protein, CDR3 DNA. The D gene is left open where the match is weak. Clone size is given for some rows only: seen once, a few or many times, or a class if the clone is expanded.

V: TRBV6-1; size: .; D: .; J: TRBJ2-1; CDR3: CASSGQTQGRGNEQFF; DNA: TGTGCCAGCAGTGGACAAACACAGGGACGTGGGAATGAGCAGTTCTTC
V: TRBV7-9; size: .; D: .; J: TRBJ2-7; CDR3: CASSLAGEQYF; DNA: TGTGCCAGCAGCTTAGCGGGGGAGCAGTACTTC
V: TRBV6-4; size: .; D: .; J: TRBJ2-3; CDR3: CASSDGSTTTDTQYF; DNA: TGTGCCAGCAGTGACGGATCAACCACCACAGATACGCAGTATTTT
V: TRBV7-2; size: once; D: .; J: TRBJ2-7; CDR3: CASSLGPGYEQYF; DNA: TGTGCCAGCAGCTTAGGCCCCGGTTACGAGCAGTACTTC
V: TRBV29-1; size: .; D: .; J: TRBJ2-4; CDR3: CSVEWWGREAKNIQYF; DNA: TGCAGCGTTGAATGGTGGGGCCGGGAAGCCAAAAACATTCAGTACTTC
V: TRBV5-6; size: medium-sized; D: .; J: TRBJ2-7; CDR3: CASSSSAEQYF; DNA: TGTGCCAGCAGCTCATCAGCCGAGCAGTACTTC
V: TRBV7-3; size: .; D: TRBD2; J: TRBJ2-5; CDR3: CASSSYTSGQETQYF; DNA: TGTGCCAGCAGCTCCTATACTAGCGGCCAAGAGACCCAGTACTTC
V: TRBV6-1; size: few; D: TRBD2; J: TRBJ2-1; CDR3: CASSEVGGTRDEQFF; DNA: TGTGCCAGCAGTGAAGTGGGGGGGACGCGGGATGAGCAGTTCTTC
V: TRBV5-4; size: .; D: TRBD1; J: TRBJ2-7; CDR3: CASSLGTGYYEQYF; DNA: TGTGCCAGCAGCTTAGGGACAGGTTATTACGAGCAGTACTTC
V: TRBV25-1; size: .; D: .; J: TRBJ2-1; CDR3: CASSGVAGGAYPNEQFF; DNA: TGTGCCAGCAGTGGGGTAGCTGGGGGGGCCTATCCGAATGAGCAGTTCTTC
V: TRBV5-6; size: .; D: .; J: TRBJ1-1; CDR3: CASSLPPTQGTEAFF; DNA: TGTGCCAGCAGCTTGCCCCCCACCCAAGGTACTGAAGCTTTCTTT
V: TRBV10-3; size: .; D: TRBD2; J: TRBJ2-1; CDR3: CAISASGRNNEQFF; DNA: TGTGCCATCAGCGCTAGCGGTCGAAACAATGAGCAGTTCTTC
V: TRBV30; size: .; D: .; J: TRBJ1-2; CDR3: CAWEHLGYTF; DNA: TGTGCCTGGGAGCATCTTGGCTACACCTTC
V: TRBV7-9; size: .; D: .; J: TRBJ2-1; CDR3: CASSYSDNEQFF; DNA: TGTGCCAGCAGCTACTCAGACAATGAGCAGTTCTTC
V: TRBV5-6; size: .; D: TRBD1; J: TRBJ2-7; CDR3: CASSWIVGTGTYEQYF; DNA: TGTGCCAGCAGCTGGATCGTTGGGACAGGTACCTACGAGCAGTACTTC
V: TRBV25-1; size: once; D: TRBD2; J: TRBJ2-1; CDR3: CASSEGTSHRPYNEQFF; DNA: TGTGCCAGCAGTGAGGGGACTAGCCACCGACCCTACAATGAGCAGTTCTTC
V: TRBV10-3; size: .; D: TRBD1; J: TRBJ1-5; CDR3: CAISDRVEDQPQHF; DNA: TGTGCCATCAGCGACAGGGTGGAGGATCAGCCCCAGCATTTT
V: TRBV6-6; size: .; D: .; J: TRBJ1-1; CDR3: CASSYSGLAFF; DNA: TGTGCCAGCAGTTACTCTGGGCTAGCTTTCTTT
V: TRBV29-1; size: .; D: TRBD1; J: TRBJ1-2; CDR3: CSVPAGAGGGNGYTF; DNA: TGCAGCGTCCCCGCGGGGGCAGGGGGAGGAAATGGCTACACCTTC
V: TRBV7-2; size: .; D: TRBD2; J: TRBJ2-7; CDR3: CASSVTAGGPYEQYF; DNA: TGTGCCAGCAGCGTAACAGCGGGGGGCCCCTACGAGCAGTACTTC
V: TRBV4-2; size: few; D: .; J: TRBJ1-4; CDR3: CASSQDKGSPTNEKLFF; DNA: TGTGCCAGCAGCCAAGATAAGGGCAGTCCAACTAATGAAAAACTGTTTTTT
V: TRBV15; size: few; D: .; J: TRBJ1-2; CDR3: CATSTPGERGYTF; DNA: TGTGCCACCAGCACCCCGGGGGAGAGGGGCTACACCTTC
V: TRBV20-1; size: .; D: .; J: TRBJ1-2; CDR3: CSDHYGYTF; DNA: TGCAGTGACCACTATGGCTACACCTTC
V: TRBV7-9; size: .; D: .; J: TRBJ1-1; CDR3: CASSLEQTEAFF; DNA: TGTGCCAGCAGCTTAGAGCAGACCGAAGCTTTCTTT
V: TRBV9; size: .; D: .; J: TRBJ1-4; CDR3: CASSPRGTVTTNEKLFF; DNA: TGTGCCAGCAGCCCCCGCGGGACGGTTACAACTAATGAAAAACTGTTTTTT
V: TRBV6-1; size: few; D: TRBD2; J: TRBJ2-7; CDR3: CASSEEGLADYEQYF; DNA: TGTGCCAGCAGTGAAGAGGGACTAGCGGACTACGAGCAGTACTTC
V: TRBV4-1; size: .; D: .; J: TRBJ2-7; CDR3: CASSAGLASEEQYF; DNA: TGCGCCAGCAGCGCTGGTCTGGCCTCGGAAGAGCAGTACTTC
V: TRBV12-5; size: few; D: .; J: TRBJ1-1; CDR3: CASGLVRSEAFF; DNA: TGTGCTAGTGGTTTGGTACGGTCAGAAGCTTTCTTT
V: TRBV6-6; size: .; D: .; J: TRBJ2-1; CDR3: CASSSSGTQLYNEQFF; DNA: TGTGCCAGCAGTTCCTCCGGGACTCAACTTTACAATGAGCAGTTCTTC
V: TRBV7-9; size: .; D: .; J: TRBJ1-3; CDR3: CASSTQTGSGNTIYF; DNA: TGTGCCAGCAGCACCCAAACAGGGTCTGGAAACACCATATATTTT
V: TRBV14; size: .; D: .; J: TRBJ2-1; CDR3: CASSYRPYNEQFF; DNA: TGTGCCAGCAGTTACAGGCCCTACAATGAGCAGTTCTTC
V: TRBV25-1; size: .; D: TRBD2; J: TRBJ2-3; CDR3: CASSPRGGLYF; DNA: TGTGCCAGCAGTCCTCGGGGGGGCCTGTATTTT
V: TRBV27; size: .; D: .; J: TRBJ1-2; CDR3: CASTHVRGGVGYTF; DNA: TGTGCCAGCACCCACGTCCGGGGCGGGGTGGGCTACACCTTC
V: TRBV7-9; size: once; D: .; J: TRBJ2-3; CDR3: CASSFEVSGEYF; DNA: TGTGCCAGCAGCTTTGAGGTTTCCGGAGAGTATTTT
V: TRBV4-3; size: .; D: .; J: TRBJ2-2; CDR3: CASSQVTSSITGELFF; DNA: TGCGCCAGCAGCCAAGTTACTAGCTCGATCACCGGGGAGCTGTTTTTT
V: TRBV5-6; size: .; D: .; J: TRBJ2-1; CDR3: CASSSAIGQFF; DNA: TGTGCCAGCAGCTCTGCGATAGGGCAGTTCTTC
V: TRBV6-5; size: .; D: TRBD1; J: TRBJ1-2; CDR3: CASSYRQGFGYTF; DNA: TGTGCCAGCAGTTACCGACAGGGTTTCGGCTACACCTTC
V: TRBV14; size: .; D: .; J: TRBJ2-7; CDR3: CASSQITEQQYF; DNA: TGTGCCAGCAGCCAAATAACGGAGCAGCAGTACTTC
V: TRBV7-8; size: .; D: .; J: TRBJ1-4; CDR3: CASSPMGASEKLFF; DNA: TGTGCCAGCAGCCCAATGGGGGCATCAGAAAAACTGTTTTTT
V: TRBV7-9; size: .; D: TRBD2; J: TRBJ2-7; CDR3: CASSPAGGVSYEQYF; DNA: TGTGCCAGCAGCCCGGCGGGGGGGGTCTCCTACGAGCAGTACTTC
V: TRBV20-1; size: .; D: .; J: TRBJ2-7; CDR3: CSASWGGSLNF; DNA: TGCAGTGCTAGCTGGGGCGGCTCCCTGAACTTC
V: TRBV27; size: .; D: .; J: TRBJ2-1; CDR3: CASSLRAYNEQFF; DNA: TGTGCCAGCAGTTTACGGGCCTACAATGAGCAGTTCTTC
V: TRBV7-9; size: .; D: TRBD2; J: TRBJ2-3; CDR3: CASSPRTRHTDTQYF; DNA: TGTGCCAGCAGTCCCCGGACTAGACACACAGATACGCAGTATTTT
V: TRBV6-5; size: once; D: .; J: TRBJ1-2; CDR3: CASSYSSTGPNYGYTF; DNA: TGTGCCAGCAGTTACTCGAGCACCGGGCCTAACTATGGCTACACCTTC
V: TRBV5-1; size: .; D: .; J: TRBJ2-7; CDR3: CASSPTPGLTLTYEQYF; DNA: TGCGCCAGCAGCCCGACCCCGGGACTTACCTTGACCTACGAGCAGTACTTC
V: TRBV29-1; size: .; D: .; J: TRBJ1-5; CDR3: CSASLRADGNQPQHF; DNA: TGCAGCGCCAGCTTAAGGGCAGATGGCAATCAGCCCCAGCATTTT
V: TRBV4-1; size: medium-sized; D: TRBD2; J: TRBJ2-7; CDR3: CASSQGLGSYEQYF; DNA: TGCGCCAGCAGCCAGGGACTAGGCTCCTACGAGCAGTACTTC
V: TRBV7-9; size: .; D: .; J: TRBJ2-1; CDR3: CASSPRAAEQFF; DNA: TGTGCCAGCAGCCCCCGGGCGGCTGAGCAGTTCTTC
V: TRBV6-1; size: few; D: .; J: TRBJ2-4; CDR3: CASSETGTLAKNIQYF; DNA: TGTGCCAGCAGTGAAACAGGGACGTTAGCCAAAAACATTCAGTACTTC
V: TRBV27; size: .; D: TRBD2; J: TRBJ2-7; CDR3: CASSSGTSSYEQYF; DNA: TGTGCCAGCAGTTCCGGGACTAGTTCCTACGAGCAGTACTTC
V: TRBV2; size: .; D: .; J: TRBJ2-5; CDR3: CASGQGETQYF; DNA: TGTGCCAGCGGCCAGGGAGAGACCCAGTACTTC
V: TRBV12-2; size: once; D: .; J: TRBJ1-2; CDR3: CASRSWRQGIHGYTF; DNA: TGTGCAAGTCGCTCTTGGCGACAGGGAATCCATGGCTACACCTTC